The present T cell receptor (beta chain) was sequenced within a study of blood T cell repertoires in COVID-19. Study summary: Samples representing acute and convalescent COVID-19 were sourced from the United States, Italy and Spain.

Adults between about 18 and 95 years of age took part from 24 US areas. Germline CDR1 reads SGDLS; CDR2 reads YYNGEE. Trimming took off 0 bases at V and 0 bases at J, with 12 bases between the two ends. The CDR3 contains 16 residues. Profiled with immunoSEQ multiplex PCR; TCRdb holds only in-frame clones, not every one. The sample gives 150,000 or so clones, about nine tenths of which show up once; approximately 3.7% is in the top ten. The J gene is TRBJ1-2, the V gene TRBV9, with a weak D call TRBD1 (6 bases). Sequenced input: PBMCs or T cells enriched from blood (not recorded which). This receptor was identified in a woman aged 40 to 50 who had been exposed to COVID-19. CDR3 sequence (DNA): TGTGCCAGCAGCGTAGCCGCAGGGGTGGCTAACTATGGCTACACCTTC. It specifies CASSVAAGVANYGYTF. The variable domain in full, with the rest retrieved from reference TRBV9 and TRBJ1-2, is DSGVTQTPKHLITATGQRVTLRCSPRSGDLSVYWYQQSLDQGLQFLIQYYNGEERAKGNILERFSAQQFPDLHSELNLSSLELGDSALYFCASSVAAGVANYGYTFGSGTRLTVV.